A selection of T cell receptor beta chains follows, all from one sample in a study of long-term antiretroviral therapy in people with HIV. Here immunoSEQ multiplex PCR was the method, and the copy in TCRdb shows in-frame clones only, minus some. The sample holds some 22,000 clones, approximately 79% seen once. The sequences come from unsorted PBMCs, collected 4.1 years after starting antiretroviral therapy. The receptor set was obtained from a woman in her thirties or forties with HIV. CDR3s include the opening cysteine and the closing phenylalanine or tryptophan. D genes are given only for firm matches. The size entry is marked missing in some rows and otherwise reads once, few, many or a size class.

J gene: TRBJ2-2; D gene: .; CDR3 length: 13; clone size: .; V gene: TRBV30; CDR3 DNA: TGTGCCTGGTCAACAGACTACACCGGGGAGCTGTTTTTT; CDR3 protein: CAWSTDYTGELFF
J gene: TRBJ2-2; D gene: .; CDR3 length: 15; clone size: .; V gene: TRBV25-1; CDR3 DNA: TGTGCCAGCAGTGAAAGACTGACGAACACCGGGGAGCTGTTTTTT; CDR3 protein: CASSERLTNTGELFF
J gene: TRBJ2-2; D gene: TRBD2; CDR3 length: 17; clone size: few; V gene: TRBV11-2; CDR3 DNA: TGTGCCAGCAGCTTAGTTCCTAGCGGGAGAATCGCCGGGGAGCTGTTTTTT; CDR3 protein: CASSLVPSGRIAGELFF
J gene: TRBJ2-2; D gene: .; CDR3 length: 11; clone size: .; V gene: TRBV6-1; CDR3 DNA: TGTGCCAGCACAATGGTCGGGGAGCTGTTTTTT; CDR3 protein: CASTMVGELFF
J gene: TRBJ1-1; D gene: .; CDR3 length: 13; clone size: .; V gene: TRBV11-2; CDR3 DNA: TGTGCCAGCAGCCCGGGGGTGAACACTGAAGCTTTCTTT; CDR3 protein: CASSPGVNTEAFF
J gene: TRBJ1-1; D gene: .; CDR3 length: 14; clone size: once; V gene: TRBV6-6; CDR3 DNA: TGTGCCAGCAGACCTAACACAGGGAGCACTGAAGCTTTCTTT; CDR3 protein: CASRPNTGSTEAFF
J gene: TRBJ2-1; D gene: .; CDR3 length: 11; clone size: .; V gene: TRBV20-1; CDR3 DNA: TGCAGTGCCCCCGACTTCAATGAGCAGTTCTTC; CDR3 protein: CSAPDFNEQFF
J gene: TRBJ2-7; D gene: .; CDR3 length: 14; clone size: .; V gene: TRBV18; CDR3 DNA: TGTGCCAGCTCACGCTTAGCATTGGGCGACGAGCAGTACTTC; CDR3 protein: CASSRLALGDEQYF
J gene: TRBJ2-7; D gene: .; CDR3 length: 16; clone size: .; V gene: TRBV5-1; CDR3 DNA: TGCGCCAGCAGCTTGGCCCTCGGTCCCCAAGGGAGAGAGCAGTACTTC; CDR3 protein: CASSLALGPQGREQYF
J gene: TRBJ2-3; D gene: TRBD2; CDR3 length: 18; clone size: .; V gene: TRBV14; CDR3 DNA: TGTGCCAGCAGCCAAAAGGTCCTTAGCGGGGGTAGCACAGATACGCAGTATTTT; CDR3 protein: CASSQKVLSGGSTDTQYF
J gene: TRBJ1-1; D gene: .; CDR3 length: 14; clone size: few; V gene: TRBV11-3; CDR3 DNA: TGTGCCAGCAGCCTCGGGGGATTGAACACTGAAGCTTTCTTT; CDR3 protein: CASSLGGLNTEAFF
J gene: TRBJ2-7; D gene: TRBD2; CDR3 length: 14; clone size: .; V gene: TRBV29-1; CDR3 DNA: TGCAGCGTTGTACTAGCGGGAGTATTTTACGAGCAGTACTTC; CDR3 protein: CSVVLAGVFYEQYF
J gene: TRBJ1-1; D gene: .; CDR3 length: 15; clone size: .; V gene: TRBV30; CDR3 DNA: TGTGCCTGGGGGGGGTTTTCAAGAGGAAACACTGAAGCTTTCTTT; CDR3 protein: CAWGGFSRGNTEAFF
J gene: TRBJ1-2; D gene: .; CDR3 length: 13; clone size: .; V gene: TRBV28; CDR3 DNA: TGTGCCAGCAGCGACGGCAGGGCCTATGGCTACACCTTC; CDR3 protein: CASSDGRAYGYTF
J gene: TRBJ1-6; D gene: .; CDR3 length: 15; clone size: .; V gene: TRBV27; CDR3 DNA: TGTGCCAGCACTTTATACCCAAACGGGAATTCACCCCTCCACTTT; CDR3 protein: CASTLYPNGNSPLHF
J gene: TRBJ1-1; D gene: TRBD1; CDR3 length: 13; clone size: .; V gene: TRBV29-1; CDR3 DNA: TGCAGCGTTGGCCCTTCGACAGGGGCAGGATCTTTCTTT; CDR3 protein: CSVGPSTGAGSFF
J gene: TRBJ1-1; D gene: .; CDR3 length: 15; clone size: .; V gene: TRBV21-1; CDR3 DNA: TGTGCCAGCAGCAAACTGACAGGGGATGGGACTGAAGCTTTCTTT; CDR3 protein: CASSKLTGDGTEAFF
J gene: TRBJ1-4; D gene: TRBD1; CDR3 length: 14; clone size: .; V gene: TRBV19; CDR3 DNA: TGTGCCAGTAGGGCGGACAGGGGGCGTGAAAAACTGTTTTTT; CDR3 protein: CASRADRGREKLFF
J gene: TRBJ1-2; D gene: .; CDR3 length: 11; clone size: .; V gene: TRBV6-5; CDR3 DNA: TGTGCCAGCGGGGATGGCGGAAAACCGACCTTC; CDR3 protein: CASGDGGKPTF
J gene: TRBJ1-2; D gene: .; CDR3 length: 14; clone size: .; V gene: TRBV7-9; CDR3 DNA: TGTGCCAGCAGCCTCGGGGGGGGTAACTATGGCTACACCTTC; CDR3 protein: CASSLGGGNYGYTF